Sequencing of this TCR beta chain was carried out in a study of blood T cells in healthy people across ages. This clonotype was counted at least ten times. A sample-barcoded 5' primer and a J-beta primer mix were used in a second PCR of roughly 7 to 11 cycles. One entry per CDR3 protein, called by TCRdb with MiXCR from the 5' RACE reads. Among just under 550,000 distinct CDR3 sequences, around 24% were seen once, and the ten largest hold roughly 9%. The CDR3 runs 14 residues. CDR1 and CDR2 from the germline V gene are DFQATT and SNEGSKA (reference sequence). Trimming at V came to 6 bases and at J to 3 bases, leaving 6 bases not matched to a gene. This same sample was also part of a study on T cells of mothers and their children.

The gene calls are TRBV20-1 and TRBJ2-5; 11 bases fit TRBD2. The sequence came from a boy younger than 18 in good health. Sequenced sample: blood. CDR3 in DNA: TGCAGTGCCGGGGGGGGACTAGCGGAAGAGACCCAGTACTTC. It specifies CSAGGGLAEETQYF.